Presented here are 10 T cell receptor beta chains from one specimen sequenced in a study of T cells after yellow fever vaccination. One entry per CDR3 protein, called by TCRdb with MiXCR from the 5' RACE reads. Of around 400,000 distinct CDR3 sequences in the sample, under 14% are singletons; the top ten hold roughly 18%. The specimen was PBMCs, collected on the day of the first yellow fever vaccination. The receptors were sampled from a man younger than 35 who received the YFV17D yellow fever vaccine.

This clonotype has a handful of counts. CDR3 loop: CASSSPRDRGHGYTF. The CDR3 coding sequence is TGTGCCAGCAGCTCCCCCCGGGACAGGGGTCATGGCTACACCTTC. V usage is TRBV11-2 and J usage is TRBJ1-2; TRBD1 matches at 10 bases. The V gene end was trimmed by 4 bases and the J gene end by 6 bases; junction bases not matched to a gene: 8. The length of the CDR3 is 15 residues. Germline CDR1 reads SGHAT; CDR2 reads FQNNGV.

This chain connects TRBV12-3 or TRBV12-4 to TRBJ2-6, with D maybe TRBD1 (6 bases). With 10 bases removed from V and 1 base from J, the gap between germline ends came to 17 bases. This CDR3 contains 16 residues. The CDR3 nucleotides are TGTGCCAACCGTGTGGGAAGGGGGTCTGGGGCCAACGTCCTGACTTTC. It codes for CANRVGRGSGANVLTF.

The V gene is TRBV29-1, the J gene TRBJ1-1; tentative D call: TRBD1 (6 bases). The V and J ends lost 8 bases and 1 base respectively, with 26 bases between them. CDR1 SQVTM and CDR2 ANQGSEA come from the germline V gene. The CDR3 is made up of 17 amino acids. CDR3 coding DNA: TGCAGCTTCGCCGGGACGGGGGGCGGAGGAGGGAACACTGAAGCTTTCTTT. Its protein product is CSFAGTGGGGGNTEAFF.

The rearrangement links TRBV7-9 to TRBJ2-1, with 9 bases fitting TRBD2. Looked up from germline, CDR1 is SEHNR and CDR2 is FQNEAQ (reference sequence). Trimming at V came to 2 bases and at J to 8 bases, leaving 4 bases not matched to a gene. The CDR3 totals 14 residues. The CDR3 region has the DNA TGTGCCAGCAGCTTAATGGGACTAGCCGATGAGCAGTTCTTC. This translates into CASSLMGLADEQFF.

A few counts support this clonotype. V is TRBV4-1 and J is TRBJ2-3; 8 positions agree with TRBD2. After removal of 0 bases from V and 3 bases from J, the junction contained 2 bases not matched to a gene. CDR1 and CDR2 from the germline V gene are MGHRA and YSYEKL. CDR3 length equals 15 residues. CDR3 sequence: CASSQDLAGTDTQYF. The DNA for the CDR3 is TGCGCCAGCAGCCAAGATTTAGCGGGGACAGATACGCAGTATTTT.

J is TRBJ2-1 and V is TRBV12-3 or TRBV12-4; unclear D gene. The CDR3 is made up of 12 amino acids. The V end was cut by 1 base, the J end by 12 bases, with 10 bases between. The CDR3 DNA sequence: TGTGCCAGCAGTTTAGAACTATCAGGGCAGTTCTTC. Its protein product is CASSLELSGQFF.

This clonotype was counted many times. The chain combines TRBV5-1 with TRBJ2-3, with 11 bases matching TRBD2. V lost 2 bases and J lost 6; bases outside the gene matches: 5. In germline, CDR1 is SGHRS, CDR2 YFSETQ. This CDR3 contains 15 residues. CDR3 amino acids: CASSFLSGGADTQYF. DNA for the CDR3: TGCGCCAGCAGCTTCCTTAGCGGGGGGGCCGATACGCAGTATTTT.

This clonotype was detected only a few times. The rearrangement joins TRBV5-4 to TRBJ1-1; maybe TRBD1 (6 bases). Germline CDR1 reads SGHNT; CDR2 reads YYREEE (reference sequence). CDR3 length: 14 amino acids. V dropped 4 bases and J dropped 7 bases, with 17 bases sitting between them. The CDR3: CASSPEDRQYEAFF. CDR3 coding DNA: TGTGCCAGCAGCCCTGAAGACAGGCAATATGAAGCTTTCTTT.

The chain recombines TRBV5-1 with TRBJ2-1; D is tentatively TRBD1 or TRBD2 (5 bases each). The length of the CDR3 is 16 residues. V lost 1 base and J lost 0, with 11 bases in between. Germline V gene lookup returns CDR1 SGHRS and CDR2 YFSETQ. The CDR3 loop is CASSLREGSSYNEQFF. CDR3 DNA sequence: TGCGCCAGCAGCTTGAGAGAGGGGAGCTCCTACAATGAGCAGTTCTTC. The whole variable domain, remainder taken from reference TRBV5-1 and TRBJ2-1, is KAGVTQTPRYLIKTRGQQVTLSCSPISGHRSVSWYQQTPGQGLQFLFEYFSETQRNKGNFPGRFSGRQFSNSRSEMNVSTLELGDSALYLCASSLREGSSYNEQFFGPGTRLTVL.

CDR3 sequence (DNA): TGTGCCAGCTCACCGGACTTACAGAGTGAGCAGTTCTTC. This translates into CASSPDLQSEQFF. The chain couples TRBV18 to TRBJ2-1; possibly TRBD2 for D (5 bases). The V end lost 3 bases, the J end lost 9 bases, and 12 bases lay between the germline ends. Looked up from germline, CDR1 is KGHSH and CDR2 is LQKENI. The CDR3 has 13 amino acids.